This TCR beta chain originates from a study of shared T cell receptors in the human thymus. V was clipped by 1 base and J by 4 bases; unmatched bases: 5. Germline loops: CDR1 MRHNA, CDR2 SNTAGT. CDR3 length: 16 amino acids. This clone has more than one count but fewer than ten. TCRdb's table, derived via immunoSEQ multiplex PCR, lists solely in-frame clones and lacks some. The table has some 700,000 clones, around 87% seen once; the top ten hold approximately 0.011%. The same data also went into a second study, on human thymus T cells.

The rearrangement uses TRBV6-4 and TRBJ2-1; 9 bases map to TRBD1. This TCR derives from a boy younger than two with a congenital heart defect. Sequenced input: thymocytes. Written as DNA, the CDR3 is TGTGCCAGCAGTGACTATCCCGGGACAGGGTACAATGAGCAGTTCTTC. Translated: CASSDYPGTGYNEQFF.